Listed below are T cell receptor beta chains from one sample, sequenced in a study of blood T cell repertoires in COVID-19. Sequencing used immunoSEQ multiplex PCR; TCRdb keeps in-frame clones, though not all of them. The profile shows roughly 81,000 clones, 87% of them singletons. Sequenced input: peripheral blood. These receptors were collected from a man aged 30-40 years with acute or convalescent COVID-19. CDR3s include the opening cysteine and the closing phenylalanine or tryptophan. A D gene is named only where the DNA matches it firmly. The size of a clone is reported for some rows only, either as once, few or many, or as a class for expanded clones.

v_gene: TRBV2; j_gene: TRBJ2-1; d_gene: -; abundance: -; CDR3aa: CASRWYIYNEQFF; CDR3nt: TGTGCCAGCAGATGGTACATCTACAATGAGCAGTTCTTC
v_gene: TRBV28; j_gene: TRBJ1-1; d_gene: -; abundance: -; CDR3aa: CASSLRAEAFF; CDR3nt: TGTGCCAGCAGCTTGAGGGCCGAAGCTTTCTTT
v_gene: TRBV7-2; j_gene: TRBJ2-7; d_gene: -; abundance: -; CDR3aa: CASSFTYEQYF; CDR3nt: TGTGCCAGCAGCTTCACCTACGAGCAGTACTTC
v_gene: TRBV18; j_gene: TRBJ2-7; d_gene: -; abundance: -; CDR3aa: CASSPLGRGWVIGYEQYF; CDR3nt: TGTGCCAGCTCACCACTCGGACGGGGGTGGGTGATCGGCTACGAGCAGTACTTC
v_gene: TRBV4-1; j_gene: TRBJ1-3; d_gene: TRBD1; abundance: -; CDR3aa: CASSLPGQGEPRYF; CDR3nt: TGCGCCAGCAGCCTTCCGGGACAGGGGGAACCCCGGTATTTT
v_gene: TRBV19; j_gene: TRBJ2-1; d_gene: -; abundance: -; CDR3aa: CASSRTSSYNEQFF; CDR3nt: TGTGCCAGTAGTAGGACAAGCTCCTACAATGAGCAGTTCTTC
v_gene: TRBV7-9; j_gene: TRBJ1-1; d_gene: -; abundance: -; CDR3aa: CASSVYPRGDTEAFF; CDR3nt: TGTGCCAGCAGCGTCTACCCCCGGGGAGACACTGAAGCTTTCTTT
v_gene: TRBV6-5; j_gene: TRBJ2-5; d_gene: -; abundance: -; CDR3aa: CASSYAGRETQYF; CDR3nt: TGTGCCAGCAGTTACGCCGGGAGAGAGACCCAGTACTTC
v_gene: TRBV6-5; j_gene: TRBJ1-6; d_gene: -; abundance: -; CDR3aa: CASTSTAYNSPLHF; CDR3nt: TGTGCCAGCACCTCGACAGCTTATAATTCACCCCTCCACTTT
v_gene: TRBV19; j_gene: TRBJ2-1; d_gene: -; abundance: once; CDR3aa: CASSIVGLSLLNEQFF; CDR3nt: TGTGCCAGTAGTATAGTTGGGCTCTCACTCCTTAATGAGCAGTTCTTC
v_gene: TRBV28; j_gene: TRBJ1-5; d_gene: -; abundance: -; CDR3aa: CASSPGGTGKQPQHF; CDR3nt: TGTGCCAGCAGTCCGGGGGGAACGGGGAAACAGCCCCAGCATTTT
v_gene: TRBV15; j_gene: TRBJ2-4; d_gene: TRBD1; abundance: -; CDR3aa: CATSRDSTGGAASTIAKNIQYF; CDR3nt: TGTGCCACCAGCAGAGATTCTACAGGGGGCGCGGCTTCAACGATAGCCAAAAACATTCAGTACTTC
v_gene: TRBV28; j_gene: TRBJ1-6; d_gene: TRBD1; abundance: once; CDR3aa: CASRLQGLVYSPLHF; CDR3nt: TGTGCCAGCAGACTACAGGGGTTGGTTTATTCACCCCTCCACTTT
v_gene: TRBV15; j_gene: TRBJ2-7; d_gene: -; abundance: -; CDR3aa: CATSRGVFYEQYF; CDR3nt: TGTGCCACCAGCAGAGGAGTGTTCTACGAGCAGTACTTC
v_gene: TRBV5-4; j_gene: TRBJ2-3; d_gene: -; abundance: -; CDR3aa: CASSSITQVTDTQYF; CDR3nt: TGTGCCAGCAGCTCCATTACCCAGGTCACAGATACGCAGTATTTT
v_gene: TRBV18; j_gene: TRBJ1-5; d_gene: TRBD1; abundance: -; CDR3aa: CASSPDRGANQPQHF; CDR3nt: TGTGCCAGCTCTCCGGACAGGGGGGCCAATCAGCCCCAGCATTTT
v_gene: TRBV19; j_gene: TRBJ1-5; d_gene: TRBD1; abundance: -; CDR3aa: CASIGDRLSNQPQHF; CDR3nt: TGTGCCAGTATCGGGGACAGACTTAGCAATCAGCCCCAGCATTTT
v_gene: TRBV6-2/TRBV6-3; j_gene: TRBJ2-7; d_gene: TRBD2; abundance: few; CDR3aa: CASSYSTSGQYSYEQYF; CDR3nt: TGTGCCAGCAGTTACTCGACTAGCGGACAATACTCCTACGAGCAGTACTTC
v_gene: TRBV28; j_gene: TRBJ2-3; d_gene: -; abundance: -; CDR3aa: CASAERTDTQYF; CDR3nt: TGTGCCAGCGCCGAGCGCACAGATACGCAGTATTTT
v_gene: TRBV29-1; j_gene: TRBJ2-3; d_gene: -; abundance: few; CDR3aa: CSVVWRDSTDTQYF; CDR3nt: TGCAGCGTTGTCTGGCGGGACAGCACAGATACGCAGTATTTT
v_gene: TRBV14; j_gene: TRBJ1-5; d_gene: -; abundance: -; CDR3aa: CASQKTGSNQPQHF; CDR3nt: TGTGCCAGCCAAAAAACCGGGAGCAATCAGCCCCAGCATTTT
v_gene: TRBV3-1/TRBV3-2; j_gene: TRBJ1-6; d_gene: -; abundance: -; CDR3aa: CASSPRESSPLHF; CDR3nt: TGTGCCAGCAGCCCCAGGGAAAGCTCACCCCTCCACTTT
v_gene: TRBV7-9; j_gene: TRBJ1-1; d_gene: TRBD1; abundance: -; CDR3aa: CASSSRGEDTEAFF; CDR3nt: TGTGCCAGCAGCTCCAGGGGGGAAGACACTGAAGCTTTCTTT
v_gene: TRBV5-1; j_gene: TRBJ1-4; d_gene: TRBD1; abundance: -; CDR3aa: CASSLYRGELNEKLFF; CDR3nt: TGCGCCAGCAGCTTGTACAGGGGGGAATTGAATGAAAAACTGTTTTTT
v_gene: TRBV5-8; j_gene: TRBJ2-2; d_gene: -; abundance: -; CDR3aa: CASNPGATWGLTNTGELFF; CDR3nt: TGTGCCAGCAATCCCGGGGCTACTTGGGGGCTAACGAACACCGGGGAGCTGTTTTTT
v_gene: TRBV7-6; j_gene: TRBJ2-7; d_gene: -; abundance: -; CDR3aa: CASSADTNYEQYF; CDR3nt: TGTGCCAGCAGCGCGGACACAAACTACGAGCAGTACTTC
v_gene: TRBV2; j_gene: TRBJ2-1; d_gene: TRBD2; abundance: -; CDR3aa: CASTHREGNEQFF; CDR3nt: TGTGCCAGCACCCACCGGGAGGGCAATGAGCAGTTCTTC
v_gene: TRBV6-1; j_gene: TRBJ2-1; d_gene: TRBD2; abundance: -; CDR3aa: CATTASGDNEQFF; CDR3nt: TGTGCCACCACGGCTAGCGGGGACAATGAGCAGTTCTTC
v_gene: TRBV15; j_gene: TRBJ1-1; d_gene: TRBD1; abundance: -; CDR3aa: CATSSSALPGQGNTEAFF; CDR3nt: TGTGCCACCAGCAGTTCGGCCCTCCCGGGACAGGGGAACACTGAAGCTTTCTTT
v_gene: TRBV24-1; j_gene: TRBJ2-1; d_gene: TRBD2; abundance: -; CDR3aa: CATSDRTSGSYNEQFF; CDR3nt: TGTGCCACCAGTGATCGGACTAGCGGGAGCTACAATGAGCAGTTCTTC
v_gene: TRBV21-1; j_gene: TRBJ2-5; d_gene: -; abundance: -; CDR3aa: CASSKGVGQGEETQYF; CDR3nt: TGTGCCAGCAGCAAAGGGGTGGGACAGGGTGAGGAGACCCAGTACTTC
v_gene: TRBV19; j_gene: TRBJ2-7; d_gene: -; abundance: -; CDR3aa: CASSLTLWTASELLNEQYF; CDR3nt: TGTGCCAGTAGTCTTACCCTATGGACAGCCTCAGAATTGCTAAACGAGCAGTACTTC
v_gene: TRBV7-2; j_gene: TRBJ2-1; d_gene: TRBD2; abundance: -; CDR3aa: CASSPTGSGRRYEQFF; CDR3nt: TGTGCCAGCAGCCCCACAGGTAGCGGGAGGCGGTATGAGCAGTTCTTC
v_gene: TRBV19; j_gene: TRBJ2-3; d_gene: -; abundance: -; CDR3aa: CASSIEAGRDTQYF; CDR3nt: TGTGCCAGTAGTATAGAGGCAGGTCGAGATACGCAGTATTTT
v_gene: TRBV27; j_gene: TRBJ1-4; d_gene: -; abundance: -; CDR3aa: CASSLSGGANEKLFF; CDR3nt: TGTGCCAGCAGTTTATCTGGGGGGGCTAATGAAAAACTGTTTTTT
v_gene: TRBV6-1; j_gene: TRBJ1-2; d_gene: -; abundance: few; CDR3aa: CASSEVGGVGGYTF; CDR3nt: TGTGCCAGCAGTGAAGTCGGAGGGGTGGGTGGCTACACCTTC
v_gene: TRBV15; j_gene: TRBJ1-4; d_gene: -; abundance: -; CDR3aa: CATSSGGGKLFF; CDR3nt: TGTGCCACCAGCTCAGGAGGTGGAAAACTGTTTTTT
v_gene: TRBV5-1; j_gene: TRBJ2-2; d_gene: -; abundance: -; CDR3aa: CASSLQGNIRAGELFF; CDR3nt: TGCGCCAGCAGCTTACAGGGCAACATAAGGGCCGGGGAGCTGTTTTTT
v_gene: TRBV9; j_gene: TRBJ1-3; d_gene: TRBD1; abundance: -; CDR3aa: CASSVDRDRHTIYF; CDR3nt: TGTGCCAGCAGCGTTGACAGGGATCGGCACACCATATATTTT
v_gene: TRBV18; j_gene: TRBJ2-7; d_gene: TRBD2; abundance: few; CDR3aa: CASSPGGSYEQYF; CDR3nt: TGTGCCAGCTCACCGGGGGGGAGCTACGAGCAGTACTTC
v_gene: TRBV11-2; j_gene: TRBJ2-7; d_gene: -; abundance: -; CDR3aa: CASSLDRGSKYF; CDR3nt: TGTGCCAGCAGCTTAGATCGGGGTTCCAAGTACTTC
v_gene: TRBV2; j_gene: TRBJ2-2; d_gene: TRBD1; abundance: once; CDR3aa: CASKRGGRTGELFF; CDR3nt: TGTGCCAGCAAGAGAGGGGGCAGGACCGGGGAGCTGTTTTTT
v_gene: TRBV27; j_gene: TRBJ2-1; d_gene: TRBD2; abundance: -; CDR3aa: CASSSLAGVRNEQFF; CDR3nt: TGTGCCAGCAGTTCGTTAGCGGGAGTTCGAAATGAGCAGTTCTTC
v_gene: TRBV9; j_gene: TRBJ1-2; d_gene: -; abundance: -; CDR3aa: CASSVTDSYVGYTF; CDR3nt: TGTGCCAGCAGCGTAACCGACTCGTATGTGGGCTACACCTTC
v_gene: TRBV4-1; j_gene: TRBJ2-7; d_gene: -; abundance: few; CDR3aa: CASSQDLPRGTGASSYEQYF; CDR3nt: TGCGCCAGCAGCCAAGATCTCCCCCGGGGTACGGGCGCGAGCTCCTACGAGCAGTACTTC
v_gene: TRBV5-8; j_gene: TRBJ2-1; d_gene: -; abundance: -; CDR3aa: CAVRSAGKGEQFF; CDR3nt: TGTGCCGTCCGAAGCGCGGGGAAGGGTGAGCAGTTCTTC
v_gene: TRBV27; j_gene: TRBJ1-5; d_gene: TRBD1; abundance: -; CDR3aa: CASSPAGGLSNQPQHF; CDR3nt: TGTGCCAGCAGCCCCGCAGGGGGGCTTAGCAATCAGCCCCAGCATTTT
v_gene: TRBV6-2/TRBV6-3; j_gene: TRBJ1-1; d_gene: TRBD1; abundance: -; CDR3aa: CASGHPGQGLGQAFF; CDR3nt: TGTGCCAGCGGCCACCCGGGACAGGGGTTAGGTCAAGCTTTCTTT
v_gene: TRBV7-2; j_gene: TRBJ2-5; d_gene: -; abundance: few; CDR3aa: CASSLGAGSYQETQYF; CDR3nt: TGTGCCAGCAGCCTGGGGGCAGGATCGTACCAAGAGACCCAGTACTTC
v_gene: TRBV4-1; j_gene: TRBJ2-7; d_gene: TRBD2; abundance: once; CDR3aa: CASSQEPGLAAYEQYF; CDR3nt: TGCGCCAGCAGCCAAGAACCGGGACTAGCGGCCTACGAGCAGTACTTC
v_gene: TRBV25-1; j_gene: TRBJ1-5; d_gene: -; abundance: many; CDR3aa: CASSEGAEHQPQHF; CDR3nt: TGTGCCAGCAGTGAAGGGGCAGAACATCAGCCCCAGCATTTT
v_gene: TRBV4-1; j_gene: TRBJ2-7; d_gene: TRBD1; abundance: -; CDR3aa: CASSQETGDSYEQYF; CDR3nt: TGCGCCAGCAGCCAAGAAACTGGGGACAGCTACGAGCAGTACTTC
v_gene: TRBV30; j_gene: TRBJ2-7; d_gene: -; abundance: -; CDR3aa: CAWSGPSGEQYF; CDR3nt: TGTGCCTGGAGTGGACCTTCGGGCGAGCAGTACTTC
v_gene: TRBV15; j_gene: TRBJ1-6; d_gene: TRBD1; abundance: -; CDR3aa: CATSRDPGQGDSPLHF; CDR3nt: TGTGCCACCAGCAGAGATCCAGGACAGGGGGATTCACCCCTCCACTTT
v_gene: TRBV24-1; j_gene: TRBJ1-4; d_gene: -; abundance: few; CDR3aa: CATSDARLRDEKLFF; CDR3nt: TGTGCCACCAGTGATGCCCGGCTGAGGGATGAAAAACTGTTTTTT